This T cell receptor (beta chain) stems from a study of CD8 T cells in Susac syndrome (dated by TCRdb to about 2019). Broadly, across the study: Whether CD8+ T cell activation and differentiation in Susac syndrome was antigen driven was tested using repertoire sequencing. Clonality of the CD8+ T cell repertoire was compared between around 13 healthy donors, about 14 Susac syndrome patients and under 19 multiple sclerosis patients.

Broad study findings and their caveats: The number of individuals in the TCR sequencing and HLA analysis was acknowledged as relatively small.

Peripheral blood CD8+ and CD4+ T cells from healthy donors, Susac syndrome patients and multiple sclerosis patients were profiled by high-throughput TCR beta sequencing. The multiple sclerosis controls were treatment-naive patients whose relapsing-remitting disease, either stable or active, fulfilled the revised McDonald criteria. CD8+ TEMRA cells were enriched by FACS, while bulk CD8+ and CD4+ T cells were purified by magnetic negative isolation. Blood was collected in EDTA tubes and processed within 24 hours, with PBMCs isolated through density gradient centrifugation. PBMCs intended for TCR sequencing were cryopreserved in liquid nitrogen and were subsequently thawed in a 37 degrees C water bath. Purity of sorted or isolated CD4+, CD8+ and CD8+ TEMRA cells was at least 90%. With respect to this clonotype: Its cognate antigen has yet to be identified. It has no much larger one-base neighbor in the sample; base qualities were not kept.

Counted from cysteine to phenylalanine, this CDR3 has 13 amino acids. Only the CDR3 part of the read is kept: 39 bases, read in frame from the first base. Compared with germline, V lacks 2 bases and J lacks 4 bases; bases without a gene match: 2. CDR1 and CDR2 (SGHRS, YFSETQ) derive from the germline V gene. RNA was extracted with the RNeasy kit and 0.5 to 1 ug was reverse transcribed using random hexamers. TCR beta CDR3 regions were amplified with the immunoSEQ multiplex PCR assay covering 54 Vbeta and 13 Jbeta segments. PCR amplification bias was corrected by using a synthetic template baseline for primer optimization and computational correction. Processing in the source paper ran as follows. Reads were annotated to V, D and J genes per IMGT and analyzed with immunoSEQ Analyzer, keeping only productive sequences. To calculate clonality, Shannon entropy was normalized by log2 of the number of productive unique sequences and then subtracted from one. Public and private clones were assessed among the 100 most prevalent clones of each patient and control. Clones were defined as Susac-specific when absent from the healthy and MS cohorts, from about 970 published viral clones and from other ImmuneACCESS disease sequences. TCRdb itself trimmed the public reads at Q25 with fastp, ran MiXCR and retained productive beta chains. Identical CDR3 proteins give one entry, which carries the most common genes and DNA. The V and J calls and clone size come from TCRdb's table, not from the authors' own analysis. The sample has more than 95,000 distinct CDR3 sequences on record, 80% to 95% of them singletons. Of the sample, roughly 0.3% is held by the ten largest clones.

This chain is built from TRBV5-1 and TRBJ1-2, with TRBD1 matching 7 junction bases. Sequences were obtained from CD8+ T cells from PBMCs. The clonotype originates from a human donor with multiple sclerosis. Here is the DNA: TGCGCCAGCAGCTTCGACAGGGCCTATGGCTACACCTTC. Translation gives CASSFDRAYGYTF. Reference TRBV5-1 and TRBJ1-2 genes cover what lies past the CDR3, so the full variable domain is KAGVTQTPRYLIKTRGQQVTLSCSPISGHRSVSWYQQTPGQGLQFLFEYFSETQRNKGNFPGRFSGRQFSNSRSEMNVSTLELGDSALYLCASSFDRAYGYTFGSGTRLTVV.